One and the same sample provided the 18 T cell receptor beta chains below, sequenced in a study of T cells in Graves' hyperthyroidism and ophthalmopathy (dated by TCRdb to between 2019 and 2020). Library preparation used multiplex PCR. Sequenced on an Illumina HiSeq 2000. The TCR beta CDR3 regions were amplified from the RNA transcripts. For the first round of RT-PCR on the TCR CDR3, the HTBI primer set was used together with the Qiagen OneStep RT-PCR kit. TCRdb's own reprocessing of the public reads used fastp at Q25 and MiXCR and kept productive beta chains. Rows are combined by CDR3 protein, so each entry shows the most common genes and DNA. The sample table contains approximately 410,000 distinct CDR3 sequences; only one count was recorded for approximately 14% of them. The ten largest clones add up to about 13% of the sample. Sequencing was performed on blood. The receptors stem from a man between 18 and 29 years old with Graves' ophthalmopathy.

This clonotype occurred a few times. V gene TRBV24-1 combines with J gene TRBJ1-1, with D possibly being TRBD1 (5 bases). This CDR3 region has 13 residues. Germline V gives CDR1 KGHDR, CDR2 SFDVKD. V lost 7 bases and J 4 bases, leaving 12 bases between the germline ends. The CDR3 sequence: CATRPIGGTEAFF. For the CDR3, the DNA is TGTGCCACCAGGCCGATTGGGGGCACTGAAGCTTTCTTT.

This clonotype was detected many times. This chain connects TRBV12-5 to TRBJ1-1; 8 nucleotides agree with TRBD1. CDR1 LGHNT and CDR2 FRNRAP come from the germline V gene. This CDR3 is 16 amino acids long. Trimming cost V 3 bases and J 2 bases; bases outside gene matches: 8. The CDR3 protein is CASGLARTGGNTEAFF. The CDR3 DNA sequence: TGTGCTAGTGGTTTAGCTCGTACAGGGGGTAACACTGAAGCTTTCTTT.

This clonotype was seen repeatedly, ten times or more. The chain recombines TRBV28 with TRBJ1-5; TRBD1 matches 8 bases. CDR3 length: 16 amino acids. The V and J ends lost 6 bases and 3 bases, in that order; junction bases with no gene match: 10. CDR1 is MDHEN, CDR2 SYDVKM, per germline. Here the CDR3 DNA reads TGTGCCAGCAGACTACCGACGGGACAGGTCAATCAGCCCCAGCATTTT. This gives the protein CASRLPTGQVNQPQHF.

This clonotype was recorded many times. The CDR3 nucleotides are TGCGCCAGCAGCTTGGGAGCGGGACCCTACGAGCAGTACTTC. This translates into CASSLGAGPYEQYF. The chain is built from TRBV5-1 and TRBJ2-7; TRBD2 agrees at 7 bases. CDR1 is SGHRS and CDR2 is YFSETQ in the germline V gene. V lost 0 bases to trimming and J lost 2 bases; unmatched junction nucleotides: 2. The CDR3 covers 14 residues.

V usage is TRBV18 and J usage is TRBJ1-3; unclear D gene. CDR1 KGHSH and CDR2 LQKENI come from the germline V gene. The CDR3 contains 17 residues. The ends were cut back, 2 bases at V and 0 bases at J, with 14 bases in the middle. CDR3 protein: CASSPTTPANSGNTIYF. The CDR3 nucleotides are TGTGCCAGCTCACCAACCACGCCAGCCAACTCTGGAAACACCATATATTTT. The whole variable domain, remainder taken from reference TRBV18 and TRBJ1-3, is NAGVMQNPRHLVRRRGQEARLRCSPMKGHSHVYWYRQLPEEGLKFMVYLQKENIIDESGMPKERFSAEFPKEGPSILRIQQVVRGDSAAYFCASSPTTPANSGNTIYFGEGSWLTVV.

This clonotype came up many times. The gene calls are TRBV6-1 and TRBJ1-2; D might be TRBD1 (5 bases). The V end was cut by 7 bases, the J end by 3 bases, with 15 bases between. The CDR3 extends over 14 amino acids. The germline CDR1 and CDR2 sequences are MNHNS and SASEGT. The CDR3 spells CASTATRGHYGYTF. For the CDR3, the DNA is TGTGCCAGCACCGCGACTCGGGGCCACTATGGCTACACCTTC.

With regard to this clonotype: One junction end disagrees with the germline gene, perhaps due to a read error. This chain links TRBV30 with TRBJ2-5; possible D gene TRBD2, 6 bases. Germline V gene sequence: CDR1 GTSNPN, CDR2 SVGIG (reference sequence). The CDR3 totals 13 residues. The CDR3 nucleotides read TGTGCCCGGAGGGGTGTAGGATTGGGCGGCGTGTACTTC. As protein: CARRGVGLGGVYF.

This clonotype has ten or more counts. The rearrangement joins TRBV12-3 or TRBV12-4 to TRBJ1-1; 12 nucleotides match TRBD1. J gave up 6 bases and V 6 bases, and 5 bases lay outside the gene matches. CDR3 length: 14 amino acids. The CDR3 protein is CASRGTGGASEAFF. CDR3 nucleotides: TGTGCCAGCAGAGGGACAGGGGGCGCTTCTGAAGCTTTCTTT.

Many counts were recorded for this clonotype. V is TRBV7-2 and J is TRBJ1-2; D ambiguous. V lost 5 bases and J lost 4, with 14 bases in between. CDR1 is SGHTA and CDR2 is FQGNSA in the germline V gene. The CDR3 is made up of 14 amino acids. The CDR3 sequence: CASSGVGSGYGYTF. DNA of the CDR3: TGTGCCAGCAGCGGAGTCGGGTCAGGCTATGGCTACACCTTC.

This clonotype was recorded at least ten times. V and J are TRBV27 and TRBJ1-1; no definite D call. Germline V gene lookup returns CDR1 MNHEY and CDR2 SMNVEV (reference sequence). The V and J ends lost 6 bases and 1 base respectively, with 9 bases between them. CDR3 length equals 13 residues. The CDR3 nucleotides are TGTGCCAGCAGCCGCGTAGGGAACACTGAAGCTTTCTTT. This translates into CASSRVGNTEAFF.

The chain combines TRBV7-9 with TRBJ1-6; perhaps TRBD1 as D (6 bases). Germline V gene lookup returns CDR1 SEHNR and CDR2 FQNEAQ (reference sequence). This CDR3 spans 15 amino acids. The germline V and J ends were trimmed by 3 bases and 7 bases, with 13 bases remaining between them. The CDR3 nucleotides are TGTGCCAGCAGCTTCGGCGCAGGGGAAAATTCACCCCTCCACTTT. This gives the protein CASSFGAGENSPLHF. The full variable domain, its missing parts supplied by reference TRBV7-9 and TRBJ1-6, is DTGVSQNPRHKITKRGQNVTFRCDPISEHNRLYWYRQTLGQGPEFLTYFQNEAQLEKSRLLSDRFSAERPKGSFSTLEIQRTEQGDSAMYLCASSFGAGENSPLHFGNGTRLTVT.

The chain has TRBV5-6 and TRBJ2-5, with 8 bases that match TRBD1. With V trimmed by 0 bases and J by 1 base, 2 bases remained unmatched. This CDR3 has 15 amino acids. The germline V gene has CDR1 SGHDT and CDR2 YYEEEE. DNA of the CDR3: TGTGCCAGCAGCTTGGTCACAGGGGGCCAAGAGACCCAGTACTTC. Protein sequence: CASSLVTGGQETQYF.

The chain couples TRBV27 to TRBJ2-5; 12 bases line up with TRBD2. The CDR3 contains 16 residues. Germline assignment: CDR1 MNHEY and CDR2 SMNVEV (reference sequence). J gave up 8 bases and V 4 bases, and 11 bases lay outside the gene matches. The CDR3 region is CASSSFGLAGSETQYF. The DNA of the CDR3 is TGTGCCAGCAGTTCCTTCGGACTAGCGGGGTCAGAAACCCAGTACTTC.

This clonotype showed up many times. The chain has TRBV7-2 and TRBJ1-2; possibly TRBD1 for D (5 bases). Trimming shortened V by 5 bases and J by 3 bases, and 10 bases separated the two germline ends. Looked up from germline, CDR1 is SGHTA and CDR2 is FQGNSA. The CDR3 sequence is 13 residues long. CDR3 nucleotide sequence: TGTGCCAGCAGCACCGGGACGGACTATGGCTACACCTTC. It translates to CASSTGTDYGYTF.

CDR3 amino acids: CASSENGSGNTIYF. CDR3 nucleotide sequence: TGTGCCAGCAGTGAGAACGGGTCTGGAAACACCATATATTTT. The chain uses TRBV6-1 and TRBJ1-3; D not certain. Germline CDR1 and CDR2: MNHNS and SASEGT. V lost 3 bases, J lost 1 base, and 7 bases lay in between. The CDR3 runs to 14 residues.

This chain joins TRBV5-1 and TRBJ1-2; D gene uncertain. The CDR3 spans 14 residues. Trimming removed 3 bases from V and 2 bases from J, with 11 bases in between. Germline V lookup: CDR1 SGHRS, CDR2 YFSETQ. As DNA, the CDR3 is TGCGCCAGCAGCTACACCCCCGGCAACTATGGCTACACCTTC. Translated, it gives CASSYTPGNYGYTF. The full variable domain, its missing parts supplied by reference TRBV5-1 and TRBJ1-2, is KAGVTQTPRYLIKTRGQQVTLSCSPISGHRSVSWYQQTPGQGLQFLFEYFSETQRNKGNFPGRFSGRQFSNSRSEMNVSTLELGDSALYLCASSYTPGNYGYTFGSGTRLTVV.

This clonotype was detected ten times or more. V gene TRBV20-1 combines with J gene TRBJ2-7; D unclear. Germline V lookup: CDR1 DFQATT, CDR2 SNEGSKA (reference sequence). Trimming took off 1 base at V and 1 base at J, with 8 bases between the two ends. The CDR3 has 13 residues. The DNA of the CDR3 is TGCAGTGCTAGAGCTGGGATGTCCTACGAGCAGTACTTC. Its protein is CSARAGMSYEQYF.

This clonotype has a count of ten or more. The genes are TRBV27 and TRBJ2-1; tentatively, D is TRBD2 (6 bases). V was shortened by 0 bases and J by 7 bases, with 13 bases between the two germline ends. Germline V CDR1 and CDR2: MNHEY, SMNVEV (reference sequence). The CDR3 spans 15 residues. CDR3 sequence reads: CASSLSLGGWNEQFF. CDR3 DNA: TGTGCCAGCAGTTTATCACTGGGGGGTTGGAATGAGCAGTTCTTC.